Listed here are 26 T cell receptor beta chains from one sample, sequenced in a study of shared clonotypes between healthy human individuals. Profiling relied on immunoSEQ multiplex PCR, and the TCRdb table lists in-frame clones only, not all of them. The repertoire holds 2 million to 3 million clones, under 95% seen once, with 0.36% in the top ten. The sequencing input was naive CD4+ T cells from PBMCs. Stated subset: CD45RA+ positively selected. Receptors were obtained from a man aged 18 to 29 in good health. Some clones in this sample may be carry-over from other donors' samples.

The rearrangement joins TRBV7-6 to TRBJ2-7; possibly TRBD1 for D (7 bases). Germline-derived CDR1 and CDR2 are SGHVS and FNYEAQ. Trimming took off 2 bases at V and 5 bases at J, with 10 bases between the two ends. The CDR3 consists of 13 residues. DNA for the CDR3: TGTGCCAGCAGCTTACAGGGGGGCCACGAGCAGTACTTC. Its translation is CASSLQGGHEQYF.

CDR3 DNA sequence: TGTGCCAGCTCATCTTCCATGCTCTCTGGAAACACCATATATTTT. This translates into CASSSSMLSGNTIYF. The chain carries TRBV18 and TRBJ1-3; D call uncertain. Deletions cut 5 bases from V and 0 bases from J, with 11 bases between. CDR3 length: 15 residues. The V gene's germline CDR1 is KGHSH and CDR2 LQKENI.

The chain combines TRBV11-3 with TRBJ2-1; D unclear. V lost 1 base and J lost 0, with 7 bases in between. The V gene's germline CDR1 is SGHNT and CDR2 YENEEA. The CDR3 is 15 amino acids. The CDR3, as DNA: TGTGCCAGCAGCTTAGTCCAAAGCTCCTACAATGAGCAGTTCTTC. It yields the protein CASSLVQSSYNEQFF.

This clone is a singleton in its sample. The CDR3 DNA is TGCGCCAGTCAGTTTGGGACAGGGGGTACTGAAGCTTTCTTT. It yields the protein CASQFGTGGTEAFF. V gene TRBV5-1 combines with J gene TRBJ1-1, with TRBD1 identical over 11 bases. Germline trimming cut 8 bases from V and 5 bases from J; bases unmatched to any gene: 8. Germline loops: CDR1 SGHRS, CDR2 YFSETQ. CDR3 length: 14 amino acids.

V usage is TRBV28 and J usage is TRBJ1-5; a weak D match, TRBD1 (5 bases). Germline CDR1 and CDR2: MDHEN and SYDVKM. V was trimmed by 3 bases and J by 13 bases, leaving 16 bases between them. The CDR3 consists of 13 residues. The CDR3 reads CASSLSTVGRQHF. Here the CDR3 DNA reads TGTGCCAGCAGTTTGTCGACAGTTGGGCGGCAGCATTTT.

This clone was seen once. Distinct nucleotide sequences in the sample also encode this CDR3. V usage is TRBV28 and J usage is TRBJ1-5, with 7 bases matching TRBD1. The CDR3 loop spans 15 amino acids. The germline CDR1 and CDR2 sequences are MDHEN and SYDVKM. V lost 5 bases to trimming and J lost 2 bases; unmatched junction nucleotides: 6. The CDR3 spells CASSVRGEGNQPQHF. CDR3 coding DNA: TGTGCCAGCAGTGTCAGGGGGGAGGGCAATCAGCCCCAGCATTTT.

This chain uses TRBV27 with TRBJ2-3; D remains ambiguous. CDR1 is MNHEY, CDR2 SMNVEV, per germline (reference sequence). The CDR3 totals 18 residues. The germline V and J ends were trimmed by 0 bases and 0 bases, with 16 bases remaining between them. CDR3 protein: CASSLSIRSRSSTDTQYF. The DNA of the CDR3 is TGTGCCAGCAGTTTATCGATTCGGAGCCGCAGTAGCACAGATACGCAGTATTTT.

The chain combines TRBV5-1 with TRBJ2-4; 8 bases map to TRBD1. The ends lost 4 bases at V and 6 bases at J; junction bases unmatched: 3. This CDR3 is 13 amino acids long. Per germline, CDR1 SGHRS and CDR2 YFSETQ. Here the CDR3 reads CASSDGQGNIQYF. DNA for the CDR3: TGCGCCAGCAGCGACGGACAGGGAAACATTCAGTACTTC.

This chain joins TRBV7-2 and TRBJ1-5; D remains ambiguous. V was shortened by 3 bases and J by 0 bases, with 6 bases between the two germline ends. The CDR3 is made up of 14 amino acids. CDR1 and CDR2 from the germline V gene are SGHTA and FQGNSA. In DNA, the CDR3 is TGTGCCAGCAGCTTTATTAATAGCAATCAGCCCCAGCATTTT. Translated, it gives CASSFINSNQPQHF.

This clone was found once. V is TRBV4-2 and J is TRBJ2-1; D is uncertain. The germline V gene has CDR1 LGHNA and CDR2 YNFKEQ. Trimming removed 1 base at V and 5 bases at J, with 12 bases between. This CDR3 is built from 15 residues. In DNA form, the CDR3 reads TGTGCCAGCAGCCAAGTTAACCGGGTCCACAATGAGCAGTTCTTC. This translates into CASSQVNRVHNEQFF.

Points on this clone: This sample includes further DNA sequences coding for the same CDR3. The V call is TRBV6-6, the J call TRBJ2-3; no definite D call. Germline V gene sequence: CDR1 MNHNY, CDR2 SVGAGI (reference sequence). Trimming left V 4 bases short and J 5 bases short, with 7 bases between. The CDR3 totals 12 residues. The CDR3 region has the DNA TGTGCCAGCAGTTCGGGTGGAGATACGCAGTATTTT. This sequence encodes CASSSGGDTQYF.

The gene calls are TRBV7-2 and TRBJ1-1; perhaps TRBD1 as D (5 bases). Germline V lookup: CDR1 SGHTA, CDR2 FQGNSA. There are 15 residues in the CDR3. V lost 1 base, J lost 1 base, and 10 bases lay in between. The CDR3 here is CASSLVGPKNTEAFF. The CDR3, as DNA: TGTGCCAGCAGCTTAGTGGGACCGAAGAACACTGAAGCTTTCTTT.

The chain uses TRBV7-2 and TRBJ2-5; 11 bases are shared with TRBD2. The trim removed 5 bases at V and 5 bases at J, leaving 10 bases unmatched. From germline, CDR1 is SGHTA and CDR2 FQGNSA. The CDR3 length is 16 residues. The CDR3 spells CASSPIAGGPSETQYF. DNA of the CDR3: TGTGCCAGCAGCCCCATAGCGGGAGGGCCGAGTGAGACCCAGTACTTC.

The chain uses TRBV5-1 and TRBJ1-3; no firm D call. With 3 bases removed from V and 0 bases from J, the gap between germline ends came to 10 bases. In germline, CDR1 is SGHRS, CDR2 YFSETQ. The CDR3 has 15 residues. This CDR3 reads CASSSREGSGNTIYF. In DNA, the CDR3 is TGCGCCAGCAGCTCGAGGGAGGGCTCTGGAAACACCATATATTTT.

The chain recombines TRBV28 with TRBJ2-7, with TRBD2 as a possible D gene (7 bases). Germline-derived CDR1 and CDR2 are MDHEN and SYDVKM. The CDR3 length is 13 residues. V lost 8 bases and J 2 bases, leaving 13 bases between the germline ends. CDR3 sequence reads: CASAGGHPYEQYF. CDR3 nucleotides: TGTGCCAGCGCCGGGGGGCACCCCTACGAGCAGTACTTC. The entire variable domain, with the rest obtained from reference TRBV28 and TRBJ2-7, is as follows: DVKVTQSSRYLVKRTGEKVFLECVQDMDHENMFWYRQDPGLGLRLIYFSYDVKMKEKGDIPEGYSVSREKKERFSLILESASTNQTSMYLCASAGGHPYEQYFGPGTRLTVT.

The chain recombines TRBV7-9 with TRBJ2-3, with D possibly TRBD2 on 5 matching bases. This CDR3 region has 16 residues. Germline loops: CDR1 SEHNR, CDR2 FQNEAQ (reference sequence). V shed 1 base and J shed 5 bases, with 16 bases lying between them. The CDR3, as DNA: TGTGCCAGCAGCTTAGGTACTAGTTCATTTGAAGATACGCAGTATTTT. It yields the protein CASSLGTSSFEDTQYF.

This chain uses TRBV30 with TRBJ2-3; D call uncertain. Trimming cost V 3 bases and J 2 bases, with 9 bases left between them. In germline, CDR1 is GTSNPN, CDR2 SVGIG (reference sequence). This CDR3 region has 13 residues. The CDR3 sequence: CAWSDGTTDTQYF. The CDR3 bases are TGTGCCTGGAGCGACGGTACCACAGATACGCAGTATTTT.

This rearrangement joins TRBV5-1 to TRBJ2-7; 7 positions agree with TRBD1. The V and J ends lost 5 bases and 5 bases, in that order; junction bases with no gene match: 7. The CDR3 runs 13 residues. In germline, CDR1 is SGHRS, CDR2 YFSETQ. The CDR3 reads CASSDRVANEQYF. CDR3 sequence (DNA): TGCGCCAGCAGTGACAGGGTTGCCAACGAGCAGTACTTC.

With regard to this clone: The junction and the germline gene differ at one end; a read error may be behind it. The chain is built from TRBV7-3 and TRBJ2-2; 14 nucleotides agree with TRBD2. Germline CDR1 SGHTA, CDR2 FQGTGA. The CDR3 totals 23 residues. The CDR3 spells CASSLTWGLAGVPERARTGELFF. In nucleotides, the CDR3 is TGTGCCAGCAGCCTAACATGGGGACTAGCGGGAGTCCCAGAACGTGCCCGCACCGGGGAGCTGTTTTTT.

The V gene is TRBV19, the J gene TRBJ2-5; D gene ambiguous. CDR1 LNHDA and CDR2 SQIVND come from the germline V gene (reference sequence). The germline V and J ends were trimmed by 5 bases and 2 bases, with 9 bases remaining between them. CDR3 length equals 13 residues. The CDR3 loop reads CASSQKLQETQYF. The CDR3 DNA follows: TGTGCCAGTAGTCAAAAACTTCAAGAGACCCAGTACTTC.

The V call is TRBV28, the J call TRBJ1-4; 10 nucleotides match TRBD1. Germline loops: CDR1 MDHEN, CDR2 SYDVKM. The V gene end was trimmed by 6 bases and the J gene end by 5 bases; junction bases not matched to a gene: 6. This CDR3 has 15 amino acids. CDR3 nucleotide sequence: TGTGCCAGCAGCCAACCGGGACAGGGGAATGAAAAACTGTTTTTT. It codes for CASSQPGQGNEKLFF.

The rearrangement links TRBV18 to TRBJ2-3; weak D call: TRBD2 (6 bases). CDR3 size: 16 residues. CDR1 and CDR2 from the germline V gene are KGHSH and LQKENI. V was clipped by 2 bases and J by 4 bases, with 16 bases between them. The CDR3 region is CASSPIGQGGADTQYF. The CDR3 DNA is TGTGCCAGCTCACCAATCGGGCAGGGAGGTGCAGATACGCAGTATTTT.

This clone was seen a few times. The chain links TRBV7-9 to TRBJ1-5; 8 bases line up with TRBD1. J lost 4 bases, V lost 2 bases, and 7 bases had no gene match. Germline CDR1 SEHNR, CDR2 FQNEAQ (reference sequence). The CDR3 contains 16 residues. Here the CDR3 reads CASSLPGQGFNQPQHF. CDR3 DNA: TGTGCCAGCAGCTTACCAGGACAGGGATTTAATCAGCCCCAGCATTTT.

This clone was seen just once. Other DNA sequences from this sample encode an identical CDR3 as well. The chain carries TRBV7-3 and TRBJ2-3; 11 bases align to TRBD2. In germline, CDR1 is SGHTA, CDR2 FQGTGA. The CDR3 has 15 residues. With 2 bases clipped from V and 8 bases from J, the junction kept 6 bases outside the gene matches. The CDR3 sequence: CASSLLAGGIGTQYF. The CDR3, as DNA: TGTGCCAGCAGCTTACTAGCGGGAGGAATTGGTACGCAGTATTTT.

This chain joins TRBV28 and TRBJ1-6; 9 nucleotides match TRBD1. Germline CDR1 and CDR2: MDHEN and SYDVKM. Trimming at V came to 7 bases and at J to 8 bases, leaving 6 bases not matched to a gene. The length of the CDR3 is 14 residues. CDR3 residues: CASMTGGTYSPLHF. In DNA, the CDR3 is TGTGCCAGCATGACAGGGGGAACGTATTCACCCCTCCACTTT.

The chain couples TRBV28 to TRBJ2-7; 8 bases agree with TRBD2. Germline lookup yields CDR1 MDHEN and CDR2 SYDVKM. The CDR3 has 14 residues. V gave up 5 bases and J gave up 5 bases; unmatched junction bases: 8. CDR3 residues: CASSSEREIHEQYF. CDR3 DNA sequence: TGTGCCAGCAGTAGCGAGCGGGAGATCCACGAGCAGTACTTC.